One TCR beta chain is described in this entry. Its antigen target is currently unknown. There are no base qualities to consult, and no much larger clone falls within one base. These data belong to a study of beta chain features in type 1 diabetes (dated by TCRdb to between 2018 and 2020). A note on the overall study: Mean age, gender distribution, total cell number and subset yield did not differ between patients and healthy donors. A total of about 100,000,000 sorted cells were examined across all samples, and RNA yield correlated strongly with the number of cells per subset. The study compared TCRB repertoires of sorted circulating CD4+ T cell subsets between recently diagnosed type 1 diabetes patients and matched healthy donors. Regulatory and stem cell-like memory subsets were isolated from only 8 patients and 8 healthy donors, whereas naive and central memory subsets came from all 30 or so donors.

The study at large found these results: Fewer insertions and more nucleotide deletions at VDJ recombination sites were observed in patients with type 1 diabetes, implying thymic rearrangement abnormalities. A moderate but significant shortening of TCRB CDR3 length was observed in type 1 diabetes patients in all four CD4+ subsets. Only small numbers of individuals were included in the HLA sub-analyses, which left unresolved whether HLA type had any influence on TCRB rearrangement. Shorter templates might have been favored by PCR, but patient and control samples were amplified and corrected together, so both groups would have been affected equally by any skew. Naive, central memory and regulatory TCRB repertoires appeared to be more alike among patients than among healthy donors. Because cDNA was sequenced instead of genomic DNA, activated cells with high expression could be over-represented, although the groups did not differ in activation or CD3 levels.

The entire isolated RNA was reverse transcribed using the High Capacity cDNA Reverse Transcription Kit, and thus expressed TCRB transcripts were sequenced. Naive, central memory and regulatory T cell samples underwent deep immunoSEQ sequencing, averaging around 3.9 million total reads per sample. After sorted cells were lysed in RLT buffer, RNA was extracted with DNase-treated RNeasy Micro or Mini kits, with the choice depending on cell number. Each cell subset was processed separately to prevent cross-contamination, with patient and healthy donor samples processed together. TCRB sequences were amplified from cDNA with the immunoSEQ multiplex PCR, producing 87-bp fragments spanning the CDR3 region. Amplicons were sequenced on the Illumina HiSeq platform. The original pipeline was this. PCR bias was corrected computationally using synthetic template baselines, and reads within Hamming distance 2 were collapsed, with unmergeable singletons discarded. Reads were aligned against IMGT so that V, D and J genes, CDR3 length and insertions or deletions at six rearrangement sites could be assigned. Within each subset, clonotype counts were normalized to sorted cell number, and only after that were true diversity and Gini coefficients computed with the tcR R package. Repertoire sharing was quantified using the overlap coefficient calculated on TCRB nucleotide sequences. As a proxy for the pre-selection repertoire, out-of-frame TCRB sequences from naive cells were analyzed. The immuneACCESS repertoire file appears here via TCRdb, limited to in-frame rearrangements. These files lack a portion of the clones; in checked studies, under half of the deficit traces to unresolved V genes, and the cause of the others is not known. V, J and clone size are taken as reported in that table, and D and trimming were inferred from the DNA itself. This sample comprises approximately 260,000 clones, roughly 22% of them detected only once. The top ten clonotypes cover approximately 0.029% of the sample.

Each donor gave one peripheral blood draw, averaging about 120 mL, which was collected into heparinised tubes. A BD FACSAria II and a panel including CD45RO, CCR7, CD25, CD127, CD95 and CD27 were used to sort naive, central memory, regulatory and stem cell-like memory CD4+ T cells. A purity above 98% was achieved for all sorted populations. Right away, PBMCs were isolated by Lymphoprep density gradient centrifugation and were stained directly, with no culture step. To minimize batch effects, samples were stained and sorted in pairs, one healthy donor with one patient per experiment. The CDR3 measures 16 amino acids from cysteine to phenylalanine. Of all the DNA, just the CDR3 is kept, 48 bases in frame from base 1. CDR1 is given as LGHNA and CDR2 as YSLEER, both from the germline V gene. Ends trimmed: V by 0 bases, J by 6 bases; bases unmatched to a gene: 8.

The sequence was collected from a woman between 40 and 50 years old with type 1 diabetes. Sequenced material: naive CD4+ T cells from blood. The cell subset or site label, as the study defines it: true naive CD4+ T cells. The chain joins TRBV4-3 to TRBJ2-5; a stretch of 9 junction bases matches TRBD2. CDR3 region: CASSQEGVAGDKTQYF. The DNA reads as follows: TGCGCCAGCAGCCAAGAAGGGGTAGCGGGAGACAAGACCCAGTACTTC.